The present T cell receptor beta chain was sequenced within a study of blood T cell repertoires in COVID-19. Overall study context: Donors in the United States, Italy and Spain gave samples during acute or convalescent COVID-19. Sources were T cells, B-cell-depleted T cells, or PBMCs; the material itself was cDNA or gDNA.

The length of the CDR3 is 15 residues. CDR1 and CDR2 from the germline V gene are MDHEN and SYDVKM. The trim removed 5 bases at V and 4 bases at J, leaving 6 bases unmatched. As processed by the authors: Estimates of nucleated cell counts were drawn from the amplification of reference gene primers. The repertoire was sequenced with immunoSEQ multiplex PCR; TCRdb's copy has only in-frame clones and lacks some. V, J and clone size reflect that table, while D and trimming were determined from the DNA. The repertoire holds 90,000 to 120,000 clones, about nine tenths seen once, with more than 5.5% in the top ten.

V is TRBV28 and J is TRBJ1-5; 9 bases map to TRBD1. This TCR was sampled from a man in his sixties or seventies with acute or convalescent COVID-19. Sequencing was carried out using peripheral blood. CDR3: CASSARDRANQPQHF. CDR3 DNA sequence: TGTGCCAGCAGTGCTCGGGACAGGGCTAATCAGCCCCAGCATTTT.